This TCR beta chain emerged from a study of immune evolution from preneoplasia to lung adenocarcinoma. The repertoire was sequenced with immunoSEQ multiplex PCR; TCRdb's copy has only in-frame clones and lacks some. The data contain about 4,100 clones, 77% of them singletons. This TCR came from a person between 60 and 79 years old with lung adenocarcinoma. Sequences were obtained from FFPE adjacent normal lung tissue.

The CDR3 sequence is CASSWGMGEQYF. CDR3 bases: TGTGCCAGCAGCTGGGGAATGGGCGAGCAGTACTTC. The V call is TRBV11-2, the J call TRBJ2-7; no definite D call. CDR1 is SGHAT, CDR2 FQNNGV, per germline. The CDR3 has 12 amino acids. The V end lost 4 bases, the J end lost 6 bases, and 10 bases lay between the germline ends. The full variable domain, rest sourced from reference TRBV11-2 and TRBJ2-7, is EAGVAQSPRYKIIEKRQSVAFWCNPISGHATLYWYQQILGQGPKLLIQFQNNGVVDDSQLPKDRFSAERLKGVDSTLKIQPAKLEDSAVYLCASSWGMGEQYFGPGTRLTVT.